Listed below are T cell receptor beta chains from one sample, sequenced in a study of T cell changes during pregnancy in multiple sclerosis. Measured with immunoSEQ multiplex PCR; TCRdb has only the in-frame clones, and not every one. The sample has about 67,000 clones; about nine tenths are singletons. The specimen was peripheral blood, collected in the second trimester of pregnancy. All receptors come from a female donor in good health, enrolled as a control in a pregnancy study. Each CDR3 is given without its conserved first and last residue. The order of the fields is V gene, clone size, J gene, CDR3 protein. Clone size, where shown, is once, few, many, or a class for clones that have expanded.

TRBV9,-,TRBJ1-2,ASSESRDSPNYGYT
TRBV5-6,-,TRBJ1-3,ASSADRGGTIY
TRBV7-2,-,TRBJ2-7,ASSLGTGFSYEQY
TRBV27,-,TRBJ2-7,ASSPLGTNRGPRYEQY
TRBV6-1,-,TRBJ2-7,ASSAPEQGYEQY
TRBV10-3,-,TRBJ1-2,AISESATGDYGYT
TRBV4-1,-,TRBJ2-1,ASSQDTWGGGYNEQF
TRBV6-5,-,TRBJ1-6,ASSPGTGVSPLH
TRBV5-1,-,TRBJ2-1,ASSPGTSSLEQF
TRBV27,-,TRBJ2-2,ASRGLAGGPSGTGELF
TRBV19,-,TRBJ2-7,ASSAGVVDYEQY
TRBV9,-,TRBJ1-3,ASSVGRRQGLQNTIY
TRBV29-1,-,TRBJ2-7,SVEGPRGDRGRYEQY
TRBV1,-,TRBJ2-1,TSSRFSVRGQRLVCDEQF
TRBV30,-,TRBJ1-2,AWSEGRAVNYGYT
TRBV18,-,TRBJ1-5,ASSPGQARNQPQH
TRBV6-5,-,TRBJ2-3,ASSYSETDTDTQY
TRBV18,-,TRBJ1-1,ASSPMPAENTEAF
TRBV5-1,-,TRBJ1-1,ASSLQTGGGPMNTEAF
TRBV10-3,-,TRBJ2-3,AIRAGADTQY
TRBV6-5,once,TRBJ2-7,ASSLRGTGGHEQY
TRBV4-1,-,TRBJ2-2,ASSQSSGGAYGELF
TRBV7-2,-,TRBJ2-3,ASSESGNEPDTQY
TRBV7-3,-,TRBJ2-3,ASSLGNRGRDTQY